Listed below are T cell receptor beta chains from one sample, sequenced in a study of sequential checkpoint blockade in melanoma. This table comes from immunoSEQ multiplex PCR, and its TCRdb copy is limited to in-frame clones, with some not included. The profile shows about 40,000 clones, roughly 89% of them singletons. Sequenced here: CD8+ T cells sorted from blood (inferred from file names), sampled from a patient given nivolumab and ipilimumab in sequence. The receptors originated from a human donor with melanoma. Both conserved end residues are part of each CDR3. The D gene is left open where the match is weak. A row's size may be missing; if present it is once, few, many or a size class.

. | TRBJ1-3 | . | TRBV19 | CASSPFGNTIYF | TGTGCCAGTAGTCCTTTCGGAAACACCATATATTTT
. | TRBJ2-1 | few | TRBV5-4 | CASSSAAWELYNEQFF | TGTGCCAGCAGCTCTGCCGCGTGGGAGCTCTACAATGAGCAGTTCTTC
. | TRBJ1-1 | . | TRBV19 | CASIRYGGMNTEAFF | TGTGCCAGTATACGCTATGGGGGGATGAACACTGAAGCTTTCTTT
. | TRBJ2-1 | . | TRBV7-6 | CASSLEVARNEQFF | TGTGCCAGCAGCTTAGAGGTGGCTAGAAATGAGCAGTTCTTC
TRBD2 | TRBJ2-7 | . | TRBV25-1 | CASSEASSGSYEQYF | TGTGCCAGCAGTGAAGCCTCTAGCGGAAGCTACGAGCAGTACTTC
TRBD2 | TRBJ2-7 | . | TRBV9 | CASSPPTAGDFHEQYF | TGTGCCAGCAGTCCTCCAACCGCGGGAGATTTCCACGAGCAGTACTTC
TRBD2 | TRBJ2-3 | . | TRBV13 | CASSLGAGETTITDTQYF | TGTGCCAGCAGCTTAGGGGCGGGAGAGACCACAATCACAGATACGCAGTATTTT
. | TRBJ2-7 | medium-sized | TRBV6-6 | CASSATGKRQYF | TGTGCCAGCAGTGCAACAGGGAAGAGGCAGTACTTC
TRBD2 | TRBJ2-1 | . | TRBV9 | CASSSRLAGDNEQFF | TGTGCCAGCAGCTCCAGACTAGCGGGAGACAATGAGCAGTTCTTC
. | TRBJ1-2 | . | TRBV15 | CATSRTREDYGYTF | TGTGCCACCAGCAGAACCAGGGAAGACTATGGCTACACCTTC
. | TRBJ2-1 | . | TRBV11-2 | CASSPPNNEQFF | TGTGCCAGCAGCCCCCCCAACAATGAGCAGTTCTTC
. | TRBJ2-2 | few | TRBV6-5 | CASSYKLAGELFF | TGTGCCAGCAGTTACAAGCTAGCCGGGGAGCTGTTTTTT
TRBD2 | TRBJ2-7 | . | TRBV4-1 | CASSQGLLTSGSYYEQYF | TGCGCCAGCAGCCAAGGCCTGCTAACTAGCGGGAGTTACTACGAGCAGTACTTC
. | TRBJ2-1 | . | TRBV27 | CASSLVNDRDEQFF | TGTGCCAGCAGTTTAGTTAATGACAGAGATGAGCAGTTCTTC
TRBD1 | TRBJ2-2 | once | TRBV15 | CATSRERTGNTGELFF | TGTGCCACCAGCAGAGAAAGGACAGGGAACACCGGGGAGCTGTTTTTT
. | TRBJ2-1 | . | TRBV6-5 | CASTSPGDFKHEQFF | TGTGCCAGCACCTCACCGGGAGACTTTAAGCATGAGCAGTTCTTC
TRBD2 | TRBJ2-1 | . | TRBV19 | CASRVVAGAYNEQFF | TGTGCCAGTAGGGTGGTAGCGGGAGCCTACAATGAGCAGTTCTTC
TRBD2 | TRBJ2-1 | . | TRBV4-2 | CASSLRGTSGRNEQFF | TGTGCCAGCAGCCTTAGAGGGACTAGCGGGAGAAATGAGCAGTTCTTC
. | TRBJ2-1 | . | TRBV29-1 | CSVETPLSNEQFF | TGCAGCGTTGAGACACCCCTGAGCAATGAGCAGTTCTTC
TRBD1 | TRBJ2-5 | . | TRBV28 | CAGGQGIETQYF | TGTGCCGGAGGACAGGGTATAGAGACCCAGTACTTC
. | TRBJ2-5 | . | TRBV9 | CASSVVGSSQETQYF | TGTGCCAGCAGCGTAGTGGGGAGTAGCCAAGAGACCCAGTACTTC
. | TRBJ2-7 | once | TRBV18 | CASSPGLGGPREQYF | TGTGCCAGCTCGCCCGGACTAGGGGGGCCTCGCGAGCAGTACTTC
. | TRBJ2-7 | . | TRBV9 | CASSVTGLGSYEQYF | TGTGCCAGCAGCGTCACAGGGTTGGGCTCCTACGAGCAGTACTTC
. | TRBJ2-7 | . | TRBV6-5 | CASSYSTQGSYEQYF | TGTGCCAGCAGTTACTCGACACAGGGTTCCTACGAGCAGTACTTC